The 26 T cell receptor beta chains in this list originate from one sample, sequenced in a study of T cell repertoires in cytomegalovirus infection. Via MiXCR, TCRdb re-called the reads, giving one row per CDR3 protein. The sample lists about 360,000 distinct CDR3 sequences, 15% to 20% occurring once. Source material: PBMCs. The receptors come from a human donor in good health (CMV status not recorded). Some clones in this sample may be carry-over from other donors' samples.

This chain links TRBV6-6 with TRBJ1-6, with TRBD1 as a possible D gene (6 bases). V lost 3 bases, J lost 13 bases, and 19 bases lay in between. This CDR3 has 15 residues. Germline V lookup: CDR1 MNHNY, CDR2 SVGAGI (reference sequence). Here the CDR3 DNA reads TGTGCCAGCAGTTATGGGGCAAGTGCAGGGGCCCCCCTCCACTTT. Translated: CASSYGASAGAPLHF.

This clonotype has at least ten counts. The rearrangement uses TRBV12-3 or TRBV12-4 and TRBJ2-7; unclear D gene. The V and J ends lost 3 bases and 2 bases respectively, with 5 bases between them. There are 12 residues in the CDR3. CDR3 nucleotide sequence: TGTGCCAGCAGTTTGAGTGCCTACGAGCAGTACTTC. It encodes CASSLSAYEQYF.

This chain links TRBV20-1 with TRBJ2-7, with 9 nucleotides matching TRBD2. Germline V CDR1 and CDR2: DFQATT, SNEGSKA (reference sequence). The CDR3 totals 14 residues. Germline trimming cut 4 bases from V and 5 bases from J; bases unmatched to any gene: 9. CDR3 region: CSAIRTSARNEQYF. CDR3 coding DNA: TGCAGTGCTATAAGGACTAGCGCAAGAAACGAGCAGTACTTC.

The chain carries TRBV7-9 and TRBJ2-1; D is ambiguous. Between the trimmed V and J ends, which lost 5 bases and 8 bases, there was a span of 10 bases. CDR1 and CDR2 from the germline V gene are SEHNR and FQNEAQ (reference sequence). This CDR3 has 12 amino acids. CDR3 DNA sequence: TGTGCCAGCAGCCACACGGTCCATGAGCAGTTCTTC. Its protein product is CASSHTVHEQFF.

The chain employs TRBV6-2 or TRBV6-3 and TRBJ2-3; 8 bases line up with TRBD2. The CDR3 totals 15 residues. Germline-derived CDR1 and CDR2 are MNHEY and SVGEGT. V gave up 11 bases and J gave up 5 bases; unmatched junction bases: 15. The CDR3 coding sequence is TGTGCCTTTCATGGAGCGGGAGATTTGGAAGATACGCAGTATTTT. Protein product: CAFHGAGDLEDTQYF.

This clonotype was found many times. The rearrangement uses TRBV28 and TRBJ2-3; possibly TRBD1 for D (6 bases). Trimming took 3 bases from V and 4 from J, leaving 8 bases between them. CDR1 and CDR2 from the germline V gene are MDHEN and SYDVKM. The CDR3 loop spans 13 amino acids. CDR3 loop: CASSFQGSDTQYF. The CDR3, as DNA: TGTGCCAGCAGTTTCCAGGGGTCAGATACGCAGTATTTT.

This clonotype was recorded a few times. The V call is TRBV30, the J call TRBJ1-5; D is undetermined. Trimming stripped 1 base from V and 0 bases from J, with 7 bases between. The CDR3 contains 14 residues. Germline V gene lookup returns CDR1 GTSNPN and CDR2 SVGIG (reference sequence). The DNA of the CDR3 is TGTGCCTGGAGTGGAGTAGATAGCAATCAGCCCCAGCATTTT. This gives the protein CAWSGVDSNQPQHF.

The rearrangement uses TRBV20-1 and TRBJ2-2; 7 bases match TRBD1. Germline CDR1 reads DFQATT; CDR2 reads SNEGSKA (reference sequence). CDR3 length equals 17 residues. Trimming at V came to 0 bases and at J to 4 bases, leaving 11 bases not matched to a gene. The CDR3 reads CSARDPQGTDSTGELFF. CDR3 bases: TGCAGTGCTAGAGATCCGCAGGGGACAGACTCCACCGGGGAGCTGTTTTTT.

This clonotype was counted a few times. V usage is TRBV12-3 or TRBV12-4 and J usage is TRBJ1-5, with TRBD1 matching 9 bases. Unmatched junction bases numbered 8, after V lost 5 bases and J lost 3 bases. CDR3 size: 16 residues. CDR3 DNA sequence: TGTGCCAGCAGTCGGCCGGGACAGGGAGACAATCAGCCCCAGCATTTT. Translated, it gives CASSRPGQGDNQPQHF.

Ten or more counts support this clonotype. The chain combines TRBV7-9 with TRBJ1-1; 10 nucleotides match TRBD1. The CDR3 contains 15 residues. Trimming at V came to 4 bases and at J to 0 bases, leaving 2 bases not matched to a gene. Germline V gene sequence: CDR1 SEHNR, CDR2 FQNEAQ (reference sequence). The CDR3 loop is CASSWGQGLNTEAFF. CDR3 bases: TGTGCCAGCAGCTGGGGACAGGGGTTGAACACTGAAGCTTTCTTT.

This sequence joins TRBV28 and TRBJ1-4; possible D gene TRBD1, 6 bases. The germline gives CDR1 MDHEN, CDR2 SYDVKM. This CDR3 spans 14 amino acids. Trimming stripped 5 bases from V and 4 bases from J, with 11 bases between. The CDR3 sequence: CASSLQGYNEKLFF. The DNA for the CDR3 is TGTGCCAGCAGTCTCCAGGGGTATAATGAAAAACTGTTTTTT.

This clonotype was counted a few times. The rearrangement joins TRBV7-6 to TRBJ1-6, with D unclear. The CDR3 runs to 15 residues. From germline, CDR1 is SGHVS and CDR2 FNYEAQ. V gave up 3 bases and J gave up 6 bases, with 12 bases separating them. DNA of the CDR3: TGTGCCAGCAGCTTGGCTTCTTTGGTTAATTCACCCCTCCACTTT. Its translation: CASSLASLVNSPLHF.

The chain employs TRBV28 and TRBJ2-1; no clear D. The CDR3 runs 11 residues. Germline values: CDR1 MDHEN, CDR2 SYDVKM. V lost 4 bases and J 8 bases, leaving 6 bases between the germline ends. The CDR3 sequence: CASSYPDEQFF. Written as DNA, the CDR3 is TGTGCCAGCAGTTACCCGGATGAGCAGTTCTTC. The full variable domain, rest sourced from reference TRBV28 and TRBJ2-1, is DVKVTQSSRYLVKRTGEKVFLECVQDMDHENMFWYRQDPGLGLRLIYFSYDVKMKEKGDIPEGYSVSREKKERFSLILESASTNQTSMYLCASSYPDEQFFGPGTRLTVL.

This clonotype was seen repeatedly, ten times or more. This chain joins TRBV7-2 and TRBJ1-1; the match to TRBD1 covers 8 bases. Per germline, CDR1 SGHTA and CDR2 FQGNSA. The CDR3 loop spans 16 amino acids. V was clipped by 5 bases and J by 4 bases; unmatched bases: 12. The CDR3 nucleotides read TGTGCCAGCAGCCTATATCCAGGGGGCTCGTTCACTGAAGCTTTCTTT. Encoded protein: CASSLYPGGSFTEAFF.

This clonotype has only a few counts. The rearrangement joins TRBV5-4 to TRBJ1-2; D call uncertain. Germline V gene lookup returns CDR1 SGHNT and CDR2 YYREEE (reference sequence). The CDR3 consists of 13 residues. Trimming cost V 4 bases and J 6 bases, with 13 bases left between them. The CDR3 coding sequence is TGTGCCAGCAGCCCTCAGGTTGGAGATGGCTACACCTTC. It encodes CASSPQVGDGYTF.

This rearrangement joins TRBV12-3 or TRBV12-4 to TRBJ1-5; TRBD1 aligns across 7 bases. This CDR3 spans 14 amino acids. The J segment lost 3 bases and the V segment lost 5 bases, leaving 4 bases of the junction unmatched. The CDR3 DNA reads as TGTGCCAGCAGTCAACAGGGGACCAATCAGCCCCAGCATTTT. Its protein is CASSQQGTNQPQHF.

This rearrangement joins TRBV4-3 to TRBJ2-3, with 9 positions matching TRBD2. The V segment lost 0 bases and the J segment 7 bases; nucleotides outside the gene matches: 8. Germline CDR1 is LGHNA and CDR2 is YSLEER. This CDR3 comprises 16 residues. In DNA form, the CDR3 reads TGCGCCAGCAGCCAAGATCCTGCGGGAGGGCTTTATACGCAGTATTTT. Translating it yields CASSQDPAGGLYTQYF.

This chain uses TRBV19 with TRBJ2-1, with 10 positions matching TRBD2. CDR1 and CDR2 from the germline V gene are LNHDA and SQIVND (reference sequence). J gave up 8 bases and V 7 bases, and 11 bases lay outside the gene matches. This CDR3 has 15 residues. For the CDR3, the DNA is TGTGCCAGTACACCGTTAGCGGGAGGTATGGATGAGCAGTTCTTC. Amino acid sequence: CASTPLAGGMDEQFF.

This clonotype has a single count. The V gene is TRBV20-1, the J gene TRBJ2-3; weak D call: TRBD1 (5 bases). This CDR3 comprises 14 residues. Trimming left V 6 bases short and J 2 bases short, with 15 bases between. Germline loops: CDR1 DFQATT, CDR2 SNEGSKA (reference sequence). The chain's CDR3 is CSAPGQEDTDTQYF. As DNA, the CDR3 is TGCAGTGCGCCAGGGCAGGAAGACACAGATACGCAGTATTTT.

This clonotype has only a few counts. The chain carries TRBV10-1 and TRBJ2-7, with D perhaps assigned TRBD1 or TRBD2 (5 bases each). This CDR3 region has 14 residues. Germline V gives CDR1 WNHNN, CDR2 SYGVQD (reference sequence). The V gene lost 5 bases and the J gene lost 4 bases, with 15 bases spanning the gap. The CDR3 bases are TGCGCCAGCAGTCCCCGACTATCAGGGTACGAGCAGTACTTC. Amino acid sequence: CASSPRLSGYEQYF.

This clonotype was picked up a small number of times. The chain joins TRBV29-1 to TRBJ1-2, with 7 bases lining up with TRBD1. Per the germline V gene, CDR1 is SQVTM and CDR2 is ANQGSEA. CDR3 size: 15 residues. The V gene end was trimmed by 3 bases and the J gene end by 6 bases; junction bases not matched to a gene: 13. For the CDR3, the DNA is TGCAGCGTTGATGGGGCGACAGGGAGGGGGAATGGCTACACCTTC. Residues: CSVDGATGRGNGYTF.

V and J are TRBV7-6 and TRBJ1-1, with unresolved D. V was pared by 5 bases and J by 4 bases, with 14 bases between. The CDR3 is 14 residues long. Germline CDR1 reads SGHVS; CDR2 reads FNYEAQ. The CDR3 region has the DNA TGTGCCAGCAGCCAACGAGGCCAAGGCACTGAAGCTTTCTTT. It yields the protein CASSQRGQGTEAFF.

This clonotype has only a few counts. This chain connects TRBV11-2 to TRBJ2-3; the match to TRBD2 covers 12 bases. Per the germline V gene, CDR1 is SGHAT and CDR2 is FQNNGV. V gave up 5 bases and J gave up 1 base; unmatched junction bases: 7. The CDR3 is 17 amino acids. The CDR3 reads CASSGGLAGWGTDTQYF. Written as DNA, the CDR3 is TGTGCCAGCAGCGGAGGACTAGCGGGGTGGGGCACAGATACGCAGTATTTT. Combining the CDR3 with reference TRBV11-2 and TRBJ2-3 gives the whole variable domain EAGVAQSPRYKIIEKRQSVAFWCNPISGHATLYWYQQILGQGPKLLIQFQNNGVVDDSQLPKDRFSAERLKGVDSTLKIQPAKLEDSAVYLCASSGGLAGWGTDTQYFGPGTRLTVL.

This clonotype was counted only a few times. The CDR3 bases are TGTGCCAGCAGCGCTAGAACAGGAGGGGACAATGAGCAGTTCTTC. It translates to CASSARTGGDNEQFF. The V call is TRBV7-2, the J call TRBJ2-1, with D perhaps matching TRBD2 (6 bases). Germline CDR1 and CDR2: SGHTA and FQGNSA. The CDR3 sequence is 15 residues long. V lost 5 bases and J 5 bases, leaving 16 bases between the germline ends.

This clonotype occurred once. In DNA, the CDR3 is TGTGCCAGCAGGCGACCGCGTTGGGACAGACCTACCAACGGTTCTGGGGCCAACGTCCTGACTTTC. Translated, it gives CASRRPRWDRPTNGSGANVLTF. The chain has TRBV7-3 and TRBJ2-6, with 7 nucleotides matching TRBD1. CDR1 SGHTA and CDR2 FQGTGA come from the germline V gene. V shed 6 bases, J shed 1 base, and the junction held 24 bases outside the gene matches. The CDR3 runs 22 residues. Full variable domain (outside the CDR3, taken from reference TRBV7-3 and TRBJ2-6): GAGVSQTPSNKVTEKGKYVELRCDPISGHTALYWYRQSLGQGPEFLIYFQGTGAADDSGLPNDRFFAVRPEGSVSTLKIQRTERGDSAVYLCASRRPRWDRPTNGSGANVLTFGAGSRLTVL.

The rearrangement links TRBV6-5 to TRBJ2-7; 7 positions match TRBD2. Germline loops: CDR1 MNHEY, CDR2 SVGAGI. V shed 3 bases and J 3 bases; nucleotides not matched to a gene: 5. This CDR3 comprises 14 residues. CDR3 residues: CASSYRGVRYEQYF. The CDR3, as DNA: TGTGCCAGCAGTTATCGGGGGGTACGCTACGAGCAGTACTTC.